The clone carrying this TCR beta chain has a handful of counts. The antigen remains undetermined. One base away lies a much larger clone, so this may be a sequencing read error. The sample originates from a study of breast tumors, draining lymph nodes, adjacent tissues. Study-wide results and limits: Findings are consistent with lymph node origin and intratumoral expansion of most tumor T cells.

CDR1 is DFQATT and CDR2 is SNEGSKA in the germline V gene (reference sequence). The CDR3 length is 16 residues. V gave up 5 bases and J gave up 2 bases; unmatched junction bases: 10. TCRdb redid the calling of the multiplex PCR reads with MiXCR, one entry per CDR3 protein. This sample carries approximately 300,000 distinct CDR3 sequences, around 30% of them seen once, and the ten largest clones take more than 1%. The lymph nodes were axillary draining lymph nodes from breast cancer patients. The clonotype comes from a female donor with breast cancer. Some clones in this sample may be carry-over from other donors' samples. The chain joins TRBV20-1 to TRBJ2-5; 11 bases fit TRBD2. Source material: axillary lymph node tissue. The CDR3 bases are TGCAGTGCTCCAATGGGACTAGCGGAACCTCAAGAGACCCAGTACTTC. Its protein is CSAPMGLAEPQETQYF.